This TCR beta chain is from a study of blood T cell repertoires in COVID-19 (dated by TCRdb to 2019 to 2021). Background for the entire study: Samples covering the acute and convalescent phases of COVID-19 were provided by collaborators in the United States, Italy and Spain. The repertoires were released in a freely available public database meant as a resource for research on the immune response to SARS-CoV-2. The material from the prospective study consisted of cDNA or gDNA derived from T cells, B-cell-depleted T cells, or PBMCs. Samples were obtained from the ongoing ImmuneRACE study (first 160 participants) and from about 1,300 subjects provided by 6 global collaborators. The dataset comprised deeply sampled blood TCRbeta repertoires from subjects exposed to, actively infected with, or recovered from COVID-19. Where available, HLA class I and class II types were obtained from metadata supplied by the sample provider rather than from assay-based typing. Nearly every sample came with metadata listing a de-identified subject ID, COVID-19 status, age in years and sex.

TCRbeta CDR3 regions were amplified from genomic DNA by means of the immunoSEQ Assay, a bias-controlled multiplex PCR. On the authors' methods: Within the assay, amplification of reference gene primers was used to estimate how many nucleated cells each sample contained. To quantify the absolute abundance of each unique TCRbeta CDR3 rearrangement, sequence reads were collapsed and filtered. For each sample, productive Simpson clonality was calculated as the square root of Simpson's diversity index over productive rearrangements. TCRdb holds this immuneACCESS table with in-frame rearrangements only. Some clones are missing; in checked studies, unresolved V genes explain under half, and the rest has no known cause. V, J and clone size reflect that table, while D and trimming were determined from the DNA. The sample profile shows about 180,000 clones; about 88% of them were found once. Roughly 9% of the sample is held by the ten biggest clonotypes.

What the research found in general, with its limitations: The quantity of clinical and demographic metadata differed by source and by participant and was supplied without curation.

The sample holds a few counts of this clone. It lacks a known antigen. No much larger clone exists at a distance of one base, and base qualities are not known. Enrolling through a virtual design, the prospective study's participants ranged in age from roughly 18 to 95 years and lived across 24 United States geographic areas. To assign participants to cohorts, the prospective study relied on clinical history that participants themselves reported in a screening survey and a study questionnaire. For ImmuneRACE Cohort 3, a participant was defined as recovered based on two consecutive negative NP/OP PCR tests, clearance by a healthcare professional, or resolution of symptoms. In the prospective study, mobile phlebotomists collected whole blood, serum and a nasopharyngeal or oropharyngeal swab from each participant. Over an approximately two-month period, participants in the prospective study had the option of providing additional blood draws and questionnaires. Before DNA extraction, blood samples from the prospective study were shipped at room temperature or frozen.

CDR1 and CDR2, per the germline V gene, are SGHDN and FVKESK. Measured from the cysteine to the phenylalanine, the CDR3 is 15 residues long. This entry keeps only the CDR3 DNA: 45 bases, framed from base 1. The junction carries 16 bases between V and J, which are trimmed by 0 bases and 8 bases respectively. The rearranged chain carries TRBV14 and TRBJ1-2; the D gene lacks a confident call. The sequence derives from a young woman who had recovered from COVID-19. Source material: PBMCs or T cells enriched from blood (not recorded which). The nucleotides read TGTGCCAGCAGCCAAGATCTATCGGGTGCCCAGGGCTACACCTTC. It specifies CASSQDLSGAQGYTF.